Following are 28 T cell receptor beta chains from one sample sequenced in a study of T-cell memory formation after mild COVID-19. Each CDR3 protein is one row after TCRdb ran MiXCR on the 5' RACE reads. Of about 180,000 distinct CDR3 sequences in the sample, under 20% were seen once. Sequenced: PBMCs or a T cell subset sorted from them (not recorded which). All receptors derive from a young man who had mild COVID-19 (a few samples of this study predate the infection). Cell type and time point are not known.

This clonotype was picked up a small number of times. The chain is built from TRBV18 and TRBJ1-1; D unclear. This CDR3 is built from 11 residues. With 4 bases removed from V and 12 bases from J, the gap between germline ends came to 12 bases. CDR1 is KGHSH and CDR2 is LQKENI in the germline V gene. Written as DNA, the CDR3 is TGTGCCAGCTCACTTGGACGGGAACCTTTCTTT. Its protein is CASSLGREPFF.

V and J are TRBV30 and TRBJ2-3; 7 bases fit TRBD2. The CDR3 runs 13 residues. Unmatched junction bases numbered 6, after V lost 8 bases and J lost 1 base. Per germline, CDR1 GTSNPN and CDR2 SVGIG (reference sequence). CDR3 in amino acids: CAGWGGGTDTQYF. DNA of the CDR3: TGTGCCGGATGGGGGGGAGGCACAGATACGCAGTATTTT.

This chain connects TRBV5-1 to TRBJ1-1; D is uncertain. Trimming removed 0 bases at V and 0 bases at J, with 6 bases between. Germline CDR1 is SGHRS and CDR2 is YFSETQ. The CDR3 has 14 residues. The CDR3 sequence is CASSLVGLNTEAFF. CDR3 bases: TGCGCCAGCAGCTTGGTGGGGTTGAACACTGAAGCTTTCTTT.

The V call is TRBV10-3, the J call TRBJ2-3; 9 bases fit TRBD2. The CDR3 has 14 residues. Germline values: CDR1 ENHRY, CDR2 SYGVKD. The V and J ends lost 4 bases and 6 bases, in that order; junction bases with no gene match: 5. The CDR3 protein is CAISGVAGGDTQYF. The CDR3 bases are TGTGCCATCAGTGGAGTCGCGGGGGGGGATACGCAGTATTTT.

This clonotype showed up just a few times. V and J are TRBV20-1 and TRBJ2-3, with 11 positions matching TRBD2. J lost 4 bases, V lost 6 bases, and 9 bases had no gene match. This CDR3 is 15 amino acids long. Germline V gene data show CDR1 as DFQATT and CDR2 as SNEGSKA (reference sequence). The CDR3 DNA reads TGCAGTGCATCTAGTAGCGGGGGGGCGGCAGATACGCAGTATTTT. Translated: CSASSSGGAADTQYF.

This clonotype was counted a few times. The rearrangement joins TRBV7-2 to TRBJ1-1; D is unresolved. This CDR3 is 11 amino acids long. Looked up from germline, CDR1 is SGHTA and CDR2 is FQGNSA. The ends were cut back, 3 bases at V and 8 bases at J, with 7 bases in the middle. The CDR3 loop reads CASSFFGEAFF. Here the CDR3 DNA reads TGTGCCAGCAGCTTTTTCGGGGAAGCTTTCTTT.

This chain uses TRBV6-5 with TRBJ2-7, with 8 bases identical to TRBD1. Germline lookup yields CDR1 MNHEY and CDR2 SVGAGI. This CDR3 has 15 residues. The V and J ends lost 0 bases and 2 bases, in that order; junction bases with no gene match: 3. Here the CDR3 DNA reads TGTGCCAGCAGTTACTCCAGGGGGCGGACCTACGAGCAGTACTTC. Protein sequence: CASSYSRGRTYEQYF.

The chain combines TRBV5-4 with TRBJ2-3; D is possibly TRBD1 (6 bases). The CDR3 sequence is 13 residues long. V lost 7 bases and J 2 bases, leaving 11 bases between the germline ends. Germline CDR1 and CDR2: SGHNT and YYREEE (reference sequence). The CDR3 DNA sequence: TGTGCCAGCCGAGGACAGACCACAGATACGCAGTATTTT. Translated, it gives CASRGQTTDTQYF.

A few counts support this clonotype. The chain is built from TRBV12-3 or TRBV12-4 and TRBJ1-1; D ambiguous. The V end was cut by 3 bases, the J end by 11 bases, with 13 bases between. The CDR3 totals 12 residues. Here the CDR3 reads CASSFLGLRAFF. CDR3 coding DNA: TGTGCCAGCAGTTTCCTAGGGTTAAGGGCTTTCTTT.

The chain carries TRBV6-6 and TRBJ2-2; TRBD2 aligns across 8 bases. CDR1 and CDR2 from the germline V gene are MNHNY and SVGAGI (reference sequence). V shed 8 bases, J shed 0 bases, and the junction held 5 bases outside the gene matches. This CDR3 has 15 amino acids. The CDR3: CASRGGSANTGELFF. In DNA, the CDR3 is TGTGCCAGCCGCGGGGGGAGCGCGAACACCGGGGAGCTGTTTTTT.

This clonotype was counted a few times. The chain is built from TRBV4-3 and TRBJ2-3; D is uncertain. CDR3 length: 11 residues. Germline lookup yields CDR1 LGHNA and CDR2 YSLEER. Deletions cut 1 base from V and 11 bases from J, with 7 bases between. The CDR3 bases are TGCGCCAGCAGCCAAGTCCAGAAGCAGTATTTT. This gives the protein CASSQVQKQYF.

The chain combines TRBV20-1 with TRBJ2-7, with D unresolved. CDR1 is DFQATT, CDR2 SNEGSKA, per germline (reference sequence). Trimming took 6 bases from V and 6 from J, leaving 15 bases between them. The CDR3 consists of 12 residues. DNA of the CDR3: TGCAGTGCCGTGGGCGGCCGGATCGAGCAGTACGTC. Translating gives CSAVGGRIEQYV.

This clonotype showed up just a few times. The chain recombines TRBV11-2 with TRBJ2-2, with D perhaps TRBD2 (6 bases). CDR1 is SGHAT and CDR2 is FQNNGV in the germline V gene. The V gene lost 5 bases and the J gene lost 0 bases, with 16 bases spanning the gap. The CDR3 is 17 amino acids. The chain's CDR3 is CASSPLGGSTNTGELFF. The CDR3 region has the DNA TGTGCCAGCAGCCCTCTTGGGGGGAGCACGAACACCGGGGAGCTGTTTTTT.

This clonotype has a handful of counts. DNA of the CDR3: TGTGCCAGCGCTTTTAAATCCAACCAGCCCCAGCATTTT. This codes for CASAFKSNQPQHF. The V and J genes are TRBV27 and TRBJ1-5; D gene uncertain. Per germline, CDR1 MNHEY and CDR2 SMNVEV (reference sequence). The V gene lost 8 bases and the J gene lost 7 bases, with 15 bases spanning the gap. The CDR3 totals 13 residues.

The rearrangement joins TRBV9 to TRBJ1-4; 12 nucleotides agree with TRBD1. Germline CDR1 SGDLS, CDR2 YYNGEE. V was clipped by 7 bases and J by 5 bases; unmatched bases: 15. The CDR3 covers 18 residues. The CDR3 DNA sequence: TGTGCCAGCTCACGATCCGGGACAGGGGGCATTGGGAATGAAAAACTGTTTTTT. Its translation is CASSRSGTGGIGNEKLFF.

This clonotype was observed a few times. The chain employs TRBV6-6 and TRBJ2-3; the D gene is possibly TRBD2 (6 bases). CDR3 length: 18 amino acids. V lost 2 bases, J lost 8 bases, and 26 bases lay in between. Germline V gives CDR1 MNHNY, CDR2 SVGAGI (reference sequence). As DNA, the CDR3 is TGTGCCAGCAGTTACCCTGGCTTCCGCGGGACTGATCCATCTACGCAGTATTTT. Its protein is CASSYPGFRGTDPSTQYF.

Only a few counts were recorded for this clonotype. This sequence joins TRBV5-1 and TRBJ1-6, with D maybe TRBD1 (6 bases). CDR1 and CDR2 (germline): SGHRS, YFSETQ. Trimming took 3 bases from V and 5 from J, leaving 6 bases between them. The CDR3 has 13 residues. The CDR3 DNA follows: TGCGCCAGCAGCTGGGACAATAATTCACCCCTCCACTTT. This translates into CASSWDNNSPLHF.

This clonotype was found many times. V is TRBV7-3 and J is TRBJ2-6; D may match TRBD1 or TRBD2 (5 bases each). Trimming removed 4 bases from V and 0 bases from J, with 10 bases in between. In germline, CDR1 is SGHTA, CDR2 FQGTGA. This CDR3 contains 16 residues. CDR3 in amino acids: CASSSSRVSGANVLTF. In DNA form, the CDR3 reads TGTGCCAGCAGCTCTAGCAGGGTCTCTGGGGCCAACGTCCTGACTTTC.

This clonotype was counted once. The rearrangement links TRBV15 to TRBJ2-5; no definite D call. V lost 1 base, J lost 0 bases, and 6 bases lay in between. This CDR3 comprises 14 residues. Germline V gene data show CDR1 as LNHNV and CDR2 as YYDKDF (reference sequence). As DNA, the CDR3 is TGTGCCACCAGCAGAGTTGCAGACCAAGAGACCCAGTACTTC. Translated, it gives CATSRVADQETQYF.

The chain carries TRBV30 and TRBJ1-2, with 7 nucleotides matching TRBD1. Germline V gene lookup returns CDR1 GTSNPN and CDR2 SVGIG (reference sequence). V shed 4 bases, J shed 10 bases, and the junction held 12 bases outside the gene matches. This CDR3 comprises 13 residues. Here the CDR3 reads CAWIPGQKTVYTF. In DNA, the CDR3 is TGTGCCTGGATCCCGGGACAGAAGACTGTCTACACCTTC.

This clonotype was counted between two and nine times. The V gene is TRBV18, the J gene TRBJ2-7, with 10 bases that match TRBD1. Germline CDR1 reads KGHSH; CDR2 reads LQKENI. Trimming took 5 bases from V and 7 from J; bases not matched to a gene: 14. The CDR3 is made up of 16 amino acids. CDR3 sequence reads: CASSSRDRGGAGEQYF. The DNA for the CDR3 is TGTGCCAGCTCATCCAGGGACAGGGGAGGTGCGGGGGAGCAGTACTTC.

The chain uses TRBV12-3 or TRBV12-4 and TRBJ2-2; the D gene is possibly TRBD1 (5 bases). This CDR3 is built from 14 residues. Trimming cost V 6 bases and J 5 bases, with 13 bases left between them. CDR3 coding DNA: TGTGCCAGCAGACTCCCAGGGATGACCGGGGAGCTGTTTTTT. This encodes CASRLPGMTGELFF.

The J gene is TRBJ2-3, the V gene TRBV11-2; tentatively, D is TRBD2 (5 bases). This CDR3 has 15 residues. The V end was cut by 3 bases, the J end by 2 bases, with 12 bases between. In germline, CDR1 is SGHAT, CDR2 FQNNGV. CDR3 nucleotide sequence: TGTGCCAGCAGCTTCACAGCGGCGTTCACAGATACGCAGTATTTT. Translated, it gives CASSFTAAFTDTQYF.

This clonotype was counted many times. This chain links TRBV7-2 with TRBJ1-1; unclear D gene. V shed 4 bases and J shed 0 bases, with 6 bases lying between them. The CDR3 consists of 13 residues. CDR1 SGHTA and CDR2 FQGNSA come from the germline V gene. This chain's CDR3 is CASSSQLNTEAFF. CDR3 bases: TGTGCCAGCAGCTCACAGTTGAACACTGAAGCTTTCTTT. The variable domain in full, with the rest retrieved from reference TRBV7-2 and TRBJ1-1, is GAGVSQSPSNKVTEKGKDVELRCDPISGHTALYWYRQSLGQGLEFLIYFQGNSAPDKSGLPSDRFSAERTGGSVSTLTIQRTQQEDSAVYLCASSSQLNTEAFFGQGTRLTVV.

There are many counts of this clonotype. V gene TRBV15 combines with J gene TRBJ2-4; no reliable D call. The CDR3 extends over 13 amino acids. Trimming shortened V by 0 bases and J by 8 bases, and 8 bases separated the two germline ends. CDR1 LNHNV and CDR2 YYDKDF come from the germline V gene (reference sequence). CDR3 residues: CATSRDNADIQYF. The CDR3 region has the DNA TGTGCCACCAGCAGAGACAACGCGGACATTCAGTACTTC.

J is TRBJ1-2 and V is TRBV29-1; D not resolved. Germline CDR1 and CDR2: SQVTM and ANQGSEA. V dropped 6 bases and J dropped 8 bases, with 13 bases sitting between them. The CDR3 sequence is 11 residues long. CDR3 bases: TGCAGCGTCCCCTTGGTATCCGGCTACACCTTC. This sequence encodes CSVPLVSGYTF.

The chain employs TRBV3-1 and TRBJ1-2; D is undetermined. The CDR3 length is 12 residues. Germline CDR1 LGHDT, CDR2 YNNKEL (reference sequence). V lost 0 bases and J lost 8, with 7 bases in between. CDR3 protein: CASSQDRAGYTF. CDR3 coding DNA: TGTGCCAGCAGCCAAGACCGGGCCGGCTACACCTTC.

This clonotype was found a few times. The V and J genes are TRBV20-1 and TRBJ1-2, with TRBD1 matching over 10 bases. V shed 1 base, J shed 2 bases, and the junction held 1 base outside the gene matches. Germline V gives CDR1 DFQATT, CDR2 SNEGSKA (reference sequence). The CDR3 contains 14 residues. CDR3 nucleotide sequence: TGCAGTGCTAGAGGGGACAGGGGAAACTATGGCTACACCTTC. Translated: CSARGDRGNYGYTF.